A single sample is the source of the 23 T cell receptor beta chains below, sequenced in a study of blood T cell repertoires in COVID-19. The assay was immunoSEQ multiplex PCR, and TCRdb's table has in-frame clones only and misses some. The sample consists of roughly 250,000 clones, approximately 90% of them appearing once. The sample consisted of PBMCs or T cells enriched from blood (not recorded which). All receptors come from a woman between 40 and 55 years old with acute COVID-19.

The chain carries TRBV11-2 and TRBJ2-4; a possible D gene is TRBD2 (6 bases). V lost 5 bases to trimming and J lost 1 base, with 12 bases between them. This CDR3 spans 15 amino acids. Germline CDR1 and CDR2: SGHAT and FQNNGV. The CDR3 DNA sequence: TGTGCCAGCAGCCCCCCCCGGGGGGCCAAAAACATTCAGTACTTC. Encoded protein: CASSPPRGAKNIQYF.

This clone has a single count. This chain joins TRBV3-1 (or the pseudogene TRBV3-2) and TRBJ2-1; maybe TRBD1 (6 bases). The germline gives CDR1 LGHDT, CDR2 YNNKEL (reference sequence). This CDR3 has 15 residues. Trimming left V 6 bases short and J 3 bases short, with 15 bases between. The CDR3 protein is CASRPNRDNYNEQFF. CDR3 bases: TGTGCCAGCAGGCCAAACCGGGACAACTACAATGAGCAGTTCTTC.

The CDR3 spells CASSESGALNTEAFF. Written as DNA, the CDR3 is TGTGCCAGCAGTGAATCGGGAGCCCTGAACACTGAAGCTTTCTTT. This rearrangement joins TRBV25-1 to TRBJ1-1; D is unresolved. Trimming stripped 1 base from V and 0 bases from J, with 9 bases between. CDR1 and CDR2 from the germline V gene are MGHDK and SYGVNS. CDR3 size: 15 residues.

The chain links TRBV25-1 to TRBJ2-5, with TRBD2 identical over 11 bases. The CDR3 runs 14 residues. CDR1 is MGHDK and CDR2 is SYGVNS in the germline V gene. The trim removed 3 bases at V and 6 bases at J, leaving 3 bases unmatched. This chain's CDR3 is CASSEASGGQTQYF. The CDR3 coding sequence is TGTGCCAGCAGTGAGGCTAGCGGGGGGCAGACCCAGTACTTC. The full variable domain, with the rest looked up from reference TRBV25-1 and TRBJ2-5, is EADIYQTPRYLVIGTGKKITLECSQTMGHDKMYWYQQDPGMELHLIHYSYGVNSTEKGDLSSESTVSRIRTEHFPLTLESARPSHTSQYLCASSEASGGQTQYFGPGTRLLVL.

This chain's CDR3 is CASSPGGTGSYEQYF. The CDR3 nucleotides are TGTGCCAGCAGCCCAGGGGGGACAGGGTCCTACGAGCAGTACTTC. The chain recombines TRBV7-2 with TRBJ2-7, with 9 bases matching TRBD1. The V gene's germline CDR1 is SGHTA and CDR2 FQGNSA. The CDR3 is made up of 15 amino acids. Unmatched junction bases numbered 6, after V lost 5 bases and J lost 1 base.

As concerns this clone: Other DNA sequences of this sample code for an identical CDR3. This rearrangement joins TRBV15 to TRBJ2-1, with 7 bases aligning to TRBD1. This CDR3 contains 14 residues. Losses at the gene ends were 0 bases for V and 4 bases for J; bases not matched to a gene: 0. Germline V gene sequence: CDR1 LNHNV, CDR2 YYDKDF (reference sequence). The CDR3 is CATSRDRGYNEQFF. CDR3 sequence (DNA): TGTGCCACCAGCAGAGACAGGGGGTACAATGAGCAGTTCTTC.

The J gene is TRBJ2-5, the V gene TRBV2, with 7 bases that match TRBD1. The CDR3 loop spans 13 amino acids. Germline V gives CDR1 SNHLY, CDR2 FYNNEI. V gave up 4 bases and J gave up 4 bases; unmatched junction bases: 3. CDR3 region: CASSGQGRETQYF. The CDR3 DNA reads as TGTGCCAGCAGTGGACAGGGCAGAGAGACCCAGTACTTC. Filled out from reference TRBV2 and TRBJ2-5, the complete variable domain reads EPEVTQTPSHQVTQMGQEVILRCVPISNHLYFYWYRQILGQKVEFLVSFYNNEISEKSEIFDDQFSVERPDGSNFTLKIRSTKLEDSAMYFCASSGQGRETQYFGPGTRLLVL.

The genes are TRBV3-1 (or the pseudogene TRBV3-2) and TRBJ1-1; tentative D call: TRBD1 (5 bases). V lost 3 bases and J 5 bases, leaving 16 bases between the germline ends. The germline V gene has CDR1 LGHDT and CDR2 YNNKEL (reference sequence). This CDR3 has 15 amino acids. The CDR3 loop is CASSQEVRQGTEAFF. CDR3 DNA: TGTGCCAGCAGCCAGGAAGTACGTCAGGGAACTGAAGCTTTCTTT.

The rearrangement links TRBV6-5 to TRBJ1-2; D possibly corresponds to TRBD1 (5 bases). Germline V gene data show CDR1 as MNHEY and CDR2 as SVGAGI. V lost 11 bases and J lost 7, with 17 bases in between. The CDR3 length is 12 residues. The DNA for the CDR3 is TGTGCCTCCGAAGACAGTTTAGGTGGCTACACCTTC. It yields the protein CASEDSLGGYTF.

V gene TRBV28 combines with J gene TRBJ1-1; D is unresolved. The CDR3 sequence is 12 residues long. Trimming removed 7 bases from V and 6 bases from J, with 12 bases in between. Germline V CDR1 and CDR2: MDHEN, SYDVKM. The CDR3 DNA is TGTGCCAGCAACAGTCCTTCCCCTGAAGCTTTCTTT. Protein product: CASNSPSPEAFF.

This chain uses TRBV5-1 with TRBJ1-1; D gene uncertain. This CDR3 is 13 amino acids long. CDR1 and CDR2 from the germline V gene are SGHRS and YFSETQ. V lost 7 bases to trimming and J lost 4 bases, with 14 bases between them. The CDR3: CASGRQAGTEAFF. For the CDR3, the DNA is TGCGCCAGCGGGAGGCAGGCGGGCACTGAAGCTTTCTTT.

The chain's CDR3 is CASSPDSNTGELFF. In DNA form, the CDR3 reads TGTGCCAGCAGCCCGGACTCGAACACCGGGGAGCTGTTTTTT. The rearrangement joins TRBV7-9 to TRBJ2-2; TRBD2 might be the D (5 bases). The V gene's germline CDR1 is SEHNR and CDR2 FQNEAQ (reference sequence). The CDR3 covers 14 residues. Trimming took off 5 bases at V and 0 bases at J, with 7 bases between the two ends. The full variable domain, its missing parts supplied by reference TRBV7-9 and TRBJ2-2, is DTGVSQNPRHKITKRGQNVTFRCDPISEHNRLYWYRQTLGQGPEFLTYFQNEAQLEKSRLLSDRFSAERPKGSFSTLEIQRTEQGDSAMYLCASSPDSNTGELFFGEGSRLTVL.

Only a few counts were recorded for this clone. The rearrangement uses TRBV6-5 and TRBJ1-5; perhaps TRBD1 as D (6 bases). Between the trimmed V and J ends, which lost 5 bases and 2 bases, there was a span of 7 bases. The CDR3 totals 13 residues. CDR1 and CDR2 (germline): MNHEY, SVGAGI. The CDR3 reads CASSQGRNQPQHF. The CDR3 nucleotides read TGTGCCAGCAGTCAGGGGCGCAATCAGCCCCAGCATTTT.

V is TRBV19 and J is TRBJ2-7; 9 positions match TRBD1. V trimming: 8 bases; J trimming: 5 bases; junction bases outside the gene matches: 10. This CDR3 has 14 amino acids. Germline V lookup: CDR1 LNHDA, CDR2 SQIVND (reference sequence). The CDR3 is CASSDRGGIDEQYF. CDR3 sequence (DNA): TGTGCCAGTTCGGACAGGGGTGGGATAGACGAGCAGTACTTC.

This chain connects TRBV5-8 to TRBJ2-1; perhaps TRBD2 as D (5 bases). In germline, CDR1 is SGHTS, CDR2 YDEGEE. CDR3 length equals 14 residues. V shed 0 bases and J shed 11 bases, with 15 bases lying between them. CDR3 bases: TGTGCCAGCAGCTTGGCCCTGAGGGAATTAAAGCAGTTCTTC. Protein product: CASSLALRELKQFF. Filled out from reference TRBV5-8 and TRBJ2-1, the complete variable domain reads EAGVTQSPTHLIKTRGQQATLRCSPISGHTSVYWYQQALGLGLQFLLWYDEGEERNRGNFPPRFSGRQFPNYSSELNVNALELEDSALYLCASSLALRELKQFFGPGTRLTVL.

V and J are TRBV4-3 and TRBJ2-4; the match to TRBD1 covers 7 bases. The V gene end was trimmed by 0 bases and the J gene end by 3 bases; junction bases not matched to a gene: 5. The CDR3 covers 16 residues. Germline values: CDR1 LGHNA, CDR2 YSLEER. The CDR3 DNA sequence: TGCGCCAGCAGCCAAGATCGGGCAGGGGGCAAAAACATTCAGTACTTC. Its translation: CASSQDRAGGKNIQYF.

The V gene is TRBV7-9, the J gene TRBJ2-3, with 9 bases fitting TRBD1. Germline CDR1 reads SEHNR; CDR2 reads FQNEAQ (reference sequence). V lost 6 bases, J lost 2 bases, and 6 bases stayed unmatched. CDR3 length: 15 residues. The DNA of the CDR3 is TGTGCCAGCAGTCCCCGGGACAGGGACACAGATACGCAGTATTTT. Its protein is CASSPRDRDTDTQYF.

This clone is a singleton in its sample. The chain links TRBV28 to TRBJ2-2, with 7 bases identical to TRBD2. Germline V gives CDR1 MDHEN, CDR2 SYDVKM. The CDR3 covers 16 residues. The ends lost 4 bases at V and 0 bases at J; junction bases unmatched: 5. CDR3 in DNA: TGTGCCAGCAGTTCTCCGGGACTACCGAACACCGGGGAGCTGTTTTTT. Amino acid sequence: CASSSPGLPNTGELFF. Using reference TRBV28 and TRBJ2-2 for the parts outside the CDR3, the full variable domain is DVKVTQSSRYLVKRTGEKVFLECVQDMDHENMFWYRQDPGLGLRLIYFSYDVKMKEKGDIPEGYSVSREKKERFSLILESASTNQTSMYLCASSSPGLPNTGELFFGEGSRLTVL.

This rearrangement joins TRBV12-3 or TRBV12-4 to TRBJ1-5; D possibly corresponds to TRBD1 (5 bases). This CDR3 is 13 amino acids long. V lost 1 base to trimming and J lost 6 bases, with 7 bases between them. The CDR3 here is CASSLGGGQPQHF. Written as DNA, the CDR3 is TGTGCCAGCAGTTTAGGGGGGGGTCAGCCCCAGCATTTT.

The rearrangement links TRBV5-1 to TRBJ1-2, with TRBD1 matching 12 bases. This CDR3 has 16 amino acids. J was trimmed by 3 bases and V by 4 bases; bases with no gene match: 7. Looked up from germline, CDR1 is SGHRS and CDR2 is YFSETQ. The CDR3 DNA reads TGCGCCAGCAGCCCCGGGACAGGGGGCGCGGACTATGGCTACACCTTC. This sequence encodes CASSPGTGGADYGYTF.

The chain uses TRBV7-9 and TRBJ2-1; D gene ambiguous. The germline gives CDR1 SEHNR, CDR2 FQNEAQ (reference sequence). The CDR3 contains 13 residues. Deletions cut 4 bases from V and 6 bases from J, with 10 bases between. The CDR3 nucleotides are TGTGCCAGCAGCTCCAGCGCACCCAATGAGCAGTTCTTC. This gives the protein CASSSSAPNEQFF.

V usage is TRBV2 and J usage is TRBJ1-1; TRBD1 agrees at 7 bases. V lost 6 bases, J lost 1 base, and 11 bases stayed unmatched. In germline, CDR1 is SNHLY, CDR2 FYNNEI. This CDR3 is 16 amino acids long. CDR3 amino acids: CASSPVPTGRNTEAFF. The DNA for the CDR3 is TGTGCCAGCAGCCCAGTTCCGACAGGGAGGAACACTGAAGCTTTCTTT.

This sequence joins TRBV6-4 and TRBJ1-2, with TRBD1 matching over 7 bases. The J segment lost 2 bases and the V segment lost 6 bases, leaving 6 bases of the junction unmatched. Germline CDR1 reads MRHNA; CDR2 reads SNTAGT. The CDR3 length is 14 residues. The CDR3 region is CASSRETGNYGYTF. For the CDR3, the DNA is TGTGCCAGCAGCCGCGAGACAGGGAACTATGGCTACACCTTC.